These 5 T cell receptor beta chains were sequenced from one sample in a study of cytomegalovirus exposure and HLA in healthy donors. 60 Vbeta and 13 Jbeta primers were used in PCR. Only in-frame clones appear in the TCRdb table, and some are missing; sequencing was by immunoSEQ multiplex PCR. The sample has 150,000 to 160,000 clones, roughly 81% seen once. What was sequenced was PBMCs. All receptors come from a woman aged 18-35 years in good health and CMV-seronegative.

The CDR3 DNA reads as TGTGCCTGTATACCGGGACAGGGAGGAAGGCATAATTCACCCCTCCACTTT. It specifies CACIPGQGGRHNSPLHF. The J gene is TRBJ1-6, the V gene TRBV30, with 9 nucleotides matching TRBD1. V lost 6 bases to trimming and J lost 5 bases; unmatched junction nucleotides: 14. The CDR3 length is 17 residues. The V gene's germline CDR1 is GTSNPN and CDR2 SVGIG (reference sequence).

The V and J genes are TRBV7-8 and TRBJ1-5; D is uncertain. Deletions cut 1 base from V and 0 bases from J, with 13 bases between. Per germline, CDR1 SGHVS and CDR2 FQNEAQ. This CDR3 spans 17 amino acids. CDR3 in DNA: TGTGCCAGCAGCTTAGGTATTACGGGGAATAGCAATCAGCCCCAGCATTTT. It is translated as CASSLGITGNSNQPQHF.

The V gene is TRBV28, the J gene TRBJ1-1; D uncertain. Germline values: CDR1 MDHEN, CDR2 SYDVKM. Deletions cut 5 bases from V and 1 base from J, with 14 bases between. The CDR3 is 15 amino acids. The CDR3 reads CASSPVTITNTEAFF. CDR3 bases: TGTGCCAGCAGTCCCGTGACAATTACGAACACTGAAGCTTTCTTT. The full variable domain, in which reference TRBV28 and TRBJ1-1 provide the parts outside the CDR3, is DVKVTQSSRYLVKRTGEKVFLECVQDMDHENMFWYRQDPGLGLRLIYFSYDVKMKEKGDIPEGYSVSREKKERFSLILESASTNQTSMYLCASSPVTITNTEAFFGQGTRLTVV.

V gene TRBV4-3 combines with J gene TRBJ2-3, with 7 bases aligning to TRBD2. The CDR3 consists of 14 residues. V dropped 1 base and J dropped 5; count of bases not matched to a gene: 3. Per germline, CDR1 LGHNA and CDR2 YSLEER. This CDR3 reads CASSQVSSGDTQYF. CDR3 in DNA: TGCGCCAGCAGCCAAGTGTCTAGCGGAGATACGCAGTATTTT.

The rearrangement links TRBV28 to TRBJ2-7, with D maybe TRBD2 (6 bases). V was clipped by 6 bases and J by 6 bases, with 15 bases between them. The V gene's germline CDR1 is MDHEN and CDR2 SYDVKM. The CDR3 runs to 13 residues. CDR3: CASSKPGGGEQYF. For the CDR3, the DNA is TGTGCCAGCAGCAAACCCGGGGGAGGCGAGCAGTACTTC.